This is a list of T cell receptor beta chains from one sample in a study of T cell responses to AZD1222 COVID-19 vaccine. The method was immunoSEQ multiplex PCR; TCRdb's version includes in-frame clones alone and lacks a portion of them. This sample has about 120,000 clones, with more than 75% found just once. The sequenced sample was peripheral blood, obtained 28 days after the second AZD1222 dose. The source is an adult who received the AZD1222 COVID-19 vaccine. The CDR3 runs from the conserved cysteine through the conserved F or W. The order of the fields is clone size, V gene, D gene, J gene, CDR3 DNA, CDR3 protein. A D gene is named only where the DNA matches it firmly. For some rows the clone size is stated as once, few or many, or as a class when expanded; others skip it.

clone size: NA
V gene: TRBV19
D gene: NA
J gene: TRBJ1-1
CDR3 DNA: TGTGCCAGTAGTATTGCTTTGACGGTGAACGAGGCTTTCTTT
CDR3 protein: CASSIALTVNEAFF

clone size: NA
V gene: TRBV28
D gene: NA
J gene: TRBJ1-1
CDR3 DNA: TGTGCCAGCAGCTTTGGTTTAATGAACACTGAAGCTTTCTTT
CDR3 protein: CASSFGLMNTEAFF

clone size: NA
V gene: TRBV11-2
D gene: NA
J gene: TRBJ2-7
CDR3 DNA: TGTGCCAGCAGCTCCCTCAAGGGACGGGGAAGCTCCTACGAGCAGTACTTC
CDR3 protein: CASSSLKGRGSSYEQYF

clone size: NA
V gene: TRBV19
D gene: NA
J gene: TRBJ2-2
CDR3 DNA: TGTGCCATCTCCGGCGGGGGCCCCTCCGCGAACACCGGGGAGCTGTTTTTT
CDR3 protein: CAISGGGPSANTGELFF

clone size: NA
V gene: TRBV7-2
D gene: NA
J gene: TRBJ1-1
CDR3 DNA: TGTGCCAGCAGCATAGGGGGACCTGAAGCTTTCTTT
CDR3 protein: CASSIGGPEAFF

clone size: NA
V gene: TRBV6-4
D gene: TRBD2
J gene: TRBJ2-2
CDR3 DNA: TGTGCCAGCAGTCCGACTAGCGGGAGCACCGGGGAGCTGTTTTTT
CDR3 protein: CASSPTSGSTGELFF

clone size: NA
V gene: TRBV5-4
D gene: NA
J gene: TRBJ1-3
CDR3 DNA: TGTGCCAGCAGCGTCGGGACCGGCTCTGGAAACACCATATATTTT
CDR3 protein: CASSVGTGSGNTIYF

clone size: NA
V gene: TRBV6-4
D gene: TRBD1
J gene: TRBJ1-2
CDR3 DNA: TGTGCCAGCAGTGACCCGACCGGGACAGGGGGCTATGGCTACACCTTC
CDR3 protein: CASSDPTGTGGYGYTF

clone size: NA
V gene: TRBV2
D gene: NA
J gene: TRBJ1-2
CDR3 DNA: TGTGCCAGCAGTTTCCGGGACGCTTACCTCTATGGCTACACCTTC
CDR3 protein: CASSFRDAYLYGYTF

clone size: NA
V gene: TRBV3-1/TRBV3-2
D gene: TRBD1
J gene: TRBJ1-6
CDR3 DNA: TGTGCCAGCAGCCGAGGACAGGGTTATTCACCCCTCCACTTT
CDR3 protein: CASSRGQGYSPLHF

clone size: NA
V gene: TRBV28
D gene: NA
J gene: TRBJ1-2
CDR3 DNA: TGTGCCAGCAGTTTATTGGCCAGCCGCGAAAATGGCTACACCTTC
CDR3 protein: CASSLLASRENGYTF

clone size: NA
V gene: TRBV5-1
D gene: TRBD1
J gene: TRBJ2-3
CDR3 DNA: TGCGCCAGCAGCTTGGTTTCAGGACAGGGCACAGATACGCAGTATTTT
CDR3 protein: CASSLVSGQGTDTQYF

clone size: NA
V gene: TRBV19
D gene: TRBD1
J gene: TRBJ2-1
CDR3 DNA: TGTGCCAGTAGTATTGGACAGGGTATAAATGAGCAGTTCTTC
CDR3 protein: CASSIGQGINEQFF

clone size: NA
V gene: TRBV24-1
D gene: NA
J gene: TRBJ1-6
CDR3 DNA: TGTGCCACCAGTGATTTGACAGGGAAGGGATCACCCCTCCACTTT
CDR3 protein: CATSDLTGKGSPLHF

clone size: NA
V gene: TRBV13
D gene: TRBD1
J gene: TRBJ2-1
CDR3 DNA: TGTGCCAGCAGCCTCAGGGGGCTCTCCTACAATGAGCAGTTCTTC
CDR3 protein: CASSLRGLSYNEQFF

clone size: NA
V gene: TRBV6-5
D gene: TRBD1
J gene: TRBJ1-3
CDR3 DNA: TGTGCCAGCAGCCCGGACAGGGGGCTTAGAAACACCATATATTTT
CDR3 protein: CASSPDRGLRNTIYF

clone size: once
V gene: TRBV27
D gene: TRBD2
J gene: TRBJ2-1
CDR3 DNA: TGTGCCAGCAGTTCACTAGCGGCCGGGGGCAATGAGCAGTTCTTC
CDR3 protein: CASSSLAAGGNEQFF

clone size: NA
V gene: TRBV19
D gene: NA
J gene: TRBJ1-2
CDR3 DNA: TGTGCCAGTAGTATACGACCCTCGGGACGAGCCAACTATGGCTACACCTTC
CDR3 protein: CASSIRPSGRANYGYTF

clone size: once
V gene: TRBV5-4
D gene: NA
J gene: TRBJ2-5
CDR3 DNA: TGTGCCAGCAGCTTGGATGGGGAGACCCAGTACTTC
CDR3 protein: CASSLDGETQYF

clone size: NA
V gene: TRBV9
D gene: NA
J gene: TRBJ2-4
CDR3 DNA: TGTGCCAGCAGCGTAGGGGGTAGCGTGCTAGCCAAAAACATTCAGTACTTC
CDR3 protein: CASSVGGSVLAKNIQYF

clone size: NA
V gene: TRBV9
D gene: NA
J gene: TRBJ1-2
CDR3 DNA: TGTGCCAGCAGCGAGAACAGGGACGGCTACACCTTC
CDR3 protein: CASSENRDGYTF

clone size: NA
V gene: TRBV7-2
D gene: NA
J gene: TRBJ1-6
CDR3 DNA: TGTGCCAGCAGTCCAGACCTGGGGAATTCACCCCTCCACTTT
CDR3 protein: CASSPDLGNSPLHF

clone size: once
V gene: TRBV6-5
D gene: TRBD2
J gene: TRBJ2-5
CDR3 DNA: TGTGCCAGTGGCGGGGGGCAGGGAGAGACCCAGTACTTC
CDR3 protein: CASGGGQGETQYF

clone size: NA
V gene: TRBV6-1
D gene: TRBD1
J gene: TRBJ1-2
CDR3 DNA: TGTGCCAGCAGGGGACAGAACTATGGCTACACCTTC
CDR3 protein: CASRGQNYGYTF

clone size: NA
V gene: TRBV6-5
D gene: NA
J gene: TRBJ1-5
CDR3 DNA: TGTGCCAGCAGTTTTGGTATCGGCGGGGCTCGGCATTTT
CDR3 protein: CASSFGIGGARHF

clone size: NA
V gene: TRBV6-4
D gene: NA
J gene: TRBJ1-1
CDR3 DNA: TGTGCCAGCAGGGAGAACATCAACACTGAAGCTTTCTTT
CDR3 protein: CASRENINTEAFF

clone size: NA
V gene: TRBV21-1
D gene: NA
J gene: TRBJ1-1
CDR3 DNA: TGTGCCAGCAGCAAAGAAAAAACGAGACGGAAGAACACTGAAGCTTTCTTT
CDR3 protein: CASSKEKTRRKNTEAFF

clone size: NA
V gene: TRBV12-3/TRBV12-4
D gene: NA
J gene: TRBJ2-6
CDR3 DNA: TGTGCCAGCAGGGTATCTGGGGCCAACGTCCTGACTTTC
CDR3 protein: CASRVSGANVLTF

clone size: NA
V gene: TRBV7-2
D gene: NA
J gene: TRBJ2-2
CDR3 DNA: TGTGCCAGCAGCCTAAGCTCGTTGGCGACCGGGGAGCTGTTTTTT
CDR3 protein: CASSLSSLATGELFF

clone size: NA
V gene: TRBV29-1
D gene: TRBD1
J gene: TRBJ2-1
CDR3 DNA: TGCAGCGTTGGGACAGGGGCCCGACAAACTAATGAGCAGTTCTTC
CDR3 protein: CSVGTGARQTNEQFF

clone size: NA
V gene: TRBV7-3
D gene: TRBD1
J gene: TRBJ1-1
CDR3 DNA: TGTGCCAGCAGCGGGGACAGGTTGATGAACACTGAAGCTTTCTTT
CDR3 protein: CASSGDRLMNTEAFF

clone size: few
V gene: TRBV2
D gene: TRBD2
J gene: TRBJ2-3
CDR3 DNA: TGTGCCAGCAGCCCCCTGACTAGCGGGACGACCGAGGGGTATTTT
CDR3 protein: CASSPLTSGTTEGYF

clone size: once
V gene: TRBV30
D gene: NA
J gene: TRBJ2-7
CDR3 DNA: TGTGCCTGGGTGGGGACCGGGACCAGGGGCGTCTACGAGCAGTACTTC
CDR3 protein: CAWVGTGTRGVYEQYF

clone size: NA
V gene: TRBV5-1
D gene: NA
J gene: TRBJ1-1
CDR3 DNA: TGCGCCAGCAGCTCTGGCAGGGTTCGTATGGAAGCTTTCTTT
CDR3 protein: CASSSGRVRMEAFF

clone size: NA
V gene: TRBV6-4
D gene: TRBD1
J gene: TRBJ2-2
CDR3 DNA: TGTGCCAGCAGTGACGGAACAGGGGGCAGGGACACCGGGGAGCTGTTTTTT
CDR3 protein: CASSDGTGGRDTGELFF

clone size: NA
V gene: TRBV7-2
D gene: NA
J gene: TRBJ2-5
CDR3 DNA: TGTGCCAGCAGCTCTCAGGAGGGGGTGACCCAGTACTTC
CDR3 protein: CASSSQEGVTQYF

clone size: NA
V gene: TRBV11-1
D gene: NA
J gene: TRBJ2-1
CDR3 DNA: TGTGCCAGCAGGGAAGGGACCGGGGGAAATGAGCAGTTCTTC
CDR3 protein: CASREGTGGNEQFF

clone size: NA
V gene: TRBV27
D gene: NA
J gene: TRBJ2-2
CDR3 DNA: TGTGCCAGCAGCCAAGAGGCGGGGAGGACGAACACCGGGGAGCTGTTTTTT
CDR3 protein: CASSQEAGRTNTGELFF

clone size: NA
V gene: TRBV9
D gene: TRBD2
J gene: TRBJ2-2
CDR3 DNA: TGTGCCAGCAGCGTAGGGGTGACTAGCCCAACCACCGGGGAGCTGTTTTTT
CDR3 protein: CASSVGVTSPTTGELFF